This paragraph covers one TCR beta chain sequence. This sample is drawn from a study of blood T cell repertoires in COVID-19. Study context: The United States, Italy and Spain were the sources of the acute and convalescent COVID-19 samples. The analysed material was cDNA or gDNA that came from T cells, B-cell-depleted T cells, or PBMCs.

In the authors' workflow: Nucleated cell number was recorded as an estimate derived from reference gene primer amplification. Generated by immunoSEQ multiplex PCR, the TCRdb table keeps only in-frame clones and is missing some. For V, J and clone size, that table is used; D and trimming come from the DNA. The sample holds about 260,000 clones, approximately 87% seen once. In germline, CDR1 is SGHKS, CDR2 YYEKEE (reference sequence). This CDR3 has 14 amino acids. Trimming left V 1 base short and J 2 bases short, with 9 bases between. The clonotype was recovered from a woman aged 40 to 49 who had recovered from COVID-19. The V gene is TRBV5-5, the J gene TRBJ2-5; perhaps TRBD1 as D (5 bases). What was sequenced was peripheral blood. The CDR3 sequence: CASSLSGRQETQYF. The CDR3 DNA follows: TGTGCCAGCAGCTTGTCAGGGCGACAAGAGACCCAGTACTTC.